A single sample is the source of the 2 T cell receptor delta chains below, sequenced in a study of γδ T cells in repeated Plasmodium falciparum infection. TCRdb reprocessed the multiplex PCR reads using CATT. Among tens of thousands of delta-chain clones listed, 0.9% to 1% were seen once. Gammadelta T cells were flow-sorted from PBMC into Vgamma9/Vdelta2+ and Vdelta2-negative populations for bulk analysis. The material sequenced was gamma-delta T cells from blood. These receptor sequences come from a pool of human donors (malaria-infected and uninfected, not separated).

This clone was seen at least ten times. TCRdb assigns this DNA the protein of a much larger clone, which departs from its translation at residue 5; this likely reflects a read error, and the protein shown comes from translating the DNA. This chain connects TRDV2 to TRDJ1; D ambiguous. This CDR3 is built from 15 residues. Germline CDR1 and CDR2: GEAIGNYY and EKD. Deletions cut 3 bases from V and 3 bases from J, with 16 bases between. The CDR3 region has the DNA TGTGCCTGTGACGCCATCAGTTCACCTCCCGATAAACTCATCTTT. This sequence encodes CACDAISSPPDKLIF.

Turning to this clone: TCRdb assigns this DNA the protein of a much larger clone, which departs from its translation at residue 10; this likely reflects a read error, and the protein shown comes from translating the DNA. The chain recombines TRDV1 with TRDJ1; 11 nucleotides align to TRDD3. Assignment of the J gene here rests on matching the DNA to germline, because TCRdb gives none. Germline lookup yields CDR1 TSWWSYY and CDR2 QGS. V shed 0 bases, J shed 7 bases, and the junction held 19 bases outside the gene matches. CDR3 length: 20 residues. The chain's CDR3 is CALGELYWREEYWGIFKLIF. CDR3 nucleotide sequence: TGTGCTCTTGGGGAACTATATTGGCGAGAGGAGTACTGGGGGATATTTAAACTCATCTTT.